A selection of T cell receptor beta chains follows, all from one sample in a study of CD8+CD57+ T cells in acquired aplastic anemia. TCRdb called the reads again in MiXCR, with one record for every CDR3 protein. The sample has 200,000 or so distinct CDR3 sequences; under 70% are singletons. Sequenced input: sorted CD4+, CD8+, or CD8+CD57+ T cells (not recorded which) from PBMCs. These receptors were taken from a human donor with severe aplastic anemia or a healthy control (not recorded which). CDR3s include the opening cysteine and the closing phenylalanine or tryptophan. The D gene is left open where the match is weak. Some rows have no size entry. The others give once, few or many, or a class for an expanded clone.

-	TRBV9	-	TRBJ1-5	CASSVNQGLAGSTDAQHF	TGTGCCAGCAGCGTAAACCAAGGACTAGCGGGGAGCACAGATGCGCAGCATTTT
-	TRBV10-3	-	TRBJ1-2	CAIGPVDRYGYTF	TGTGCCATCGGGCCAGTAGATCGCTATGGCTACACCTTC
-	TRBV5-1	few	TRBJ1-6	CASSLGASYNSPLHF	TGCGCCAGCAGCCTCGGAGCGTCCTATAATTCACCCCTCCACTTT
-	TRBV9	-	TRBJ1-6	CASSVTGTRGSPLHF	TGTGCCAGCAGCGTGACCGGGACCCGGGGTTCACCCCTCCACTTT
-	TRBV2	few	TRBJ2-2	CASTEALELFF	TGTGCCAGCACGGAGGCCCTGGAGCTGTTTTTT
-	TRBV2	-	TRBJ2-2	CASSDKGGQYTGELFF	TGTGCCAGCAGTGACAAGGGGGGGCAGTACACCGGGGAGCTGTTTTTT
TRBD2	TRBV6-1	-	TRBJ2-1	CASGLAVESYNEQFF	TGTGCCAGCGGACTAGCGGTAGAGTCCTACAATGAGCAGTTCTTC
TRBD1	TRBV24-1	-	TRBJ2-3	CATSDFRTGSSDTQYF	TGTGCCACCAGTGATTTTCGGACAGGGAGTTCAGATACGCAGTATTTT
-	TRBV13	many	TRBJ1-1	CASSLGRTPAFF	TGTGCCAGCAGCTTAGGCCGCACGCCGGCTTTCTTT
-	TRBV7-9	few	TRBJ1-1	CASSLGGTTEAFF	TGTGCCAGCAGCTTAGGCGGGACTACTGAAGCTTTCTTT
-	TRBV19	-	TRBJ2-1	CASSHLGLDSYNEQFF	TGTGCCAGCAGCCATTTGGGACTGGACTCCTACAATGAGCAGTTCTTC
-	TRBV7-9	-	TRBJ2-5	CASSLTLETQYF	TGTGCCAGCAGCTTAACGCTTGAGACCCAGTACTTC
-	TRBV6-1	-	TRBJ1-2	CASSAAGSGYTF	TGTGCCAGCAGTGCGGCAGGGAGCGGCTACACCTTC
-	TRBV2	many	TRBJ1-1	CASQGRGNTEAFF	TGTGCCAGCCAGGGCAGGGGGAACACTGAAGCTTTCTTT
-	TRBV6-5	many	TRBJ1-4	CASSWTTPTNEKLFF	TGTGCCAGCAGTTGGACGACTCCAACTAATGAAAAACTGTTTTTT
TRBD1	TRBV20-1	-	TRBJ2-2	CSAWDRANTGELFF	TGCAGTGCTTGGGACAGAGCGAACACCGGGGAGCTGTTTTTT
TRBD1	TRBV4-1	-	TRBJ1-5	CASSQGQERIQPQHF	TGCGCCAGCAGCCAGGGACAGGAAAGGATCCAGCCCCAGCATTTT
-	TRBV29-1	-	TRBJ1-1	CSVEGGWWTAEAFF	TGCAGCGTTGAAGGGGGGTGGTGGACCGCCGAAGCTTTCTTT
TRBD1	TRBV20-1	-	TRBJ1-6	CSAGTGFSNSPLHF	TGCAGTGCGGGGACAGGGTTCTCCAATTCACCCCTCCACTTT
TRBD2	TRBV4-1	many	TRBJ2-5	CASSQDSGGVGETQYF	TGCGCCAGCAGCCAAGATTCGGGGGGGGTAGGAGAGACCCAGTACTTC
-	TRBV7-9	-	TRBJ2-5	CASSVERIETQYF	TGTGCCAGCAGCGTAGAGCGGATCGAGACCCAGTACTTC
TRBD1	TRBV7-8	-	TRBJ2-7	CASSDRVYIAEQYF	TGTGCCAGCAGCGACAGGGTTTATATCGCCGAGCAGTACTTC
TRBD1	TRBV6-5	-	TRBJ1-5	CASSPGTGGAQPQHF	TGTGCCAGCAGCCCTGGGACAGGGGGTGCTCAGCCCCAGCATTTT
-	TRBV9	few	TRBJ1-1	CASSGPQGLEAFF	TGTGCCAGCAGCGGCCCCCAAGGCCTTGAAGCTTTCTTT
TRBD1	TRBV2	-	TRBJ2-2	CASSVTGGMAGELFF	TGTGCCAGCAGTGTGACAGGGGGCATGGCCGGGGAGCTGTTTTTT
TRBD2	TRBV11-2	many	TRBJ2-1	CASRGVASGGYNEQFF	TGTGCCAGCAGGGGGGTGGCTAGCGGGGGCTACAATGAGCAGTTCTTC
-	TRBV7-8	many	TRBJ2-7	CASSVGGGEYEQYF	TGTGCCAGCAGCGTGGGTGGTGGGGAATACGAGCAGTACTTC
-	TRBV7-9	once	TRBJ1-1	CASSLAAGNTEAFF	TGTGCCAGCAGCTTAGCGGCAGGGAACACTGAAGCTTTCTTT
-	TRBV9	few	TRBJ1-6	CASSVLDSNSPLHF	TGTGCCAGCAGCGTATTAGACAGTAATTCACCCCTCCACTTT
-	TRBV7-6	-	TRBJ2-3	CASSLNPGGITDTQYF	TGTGCCAGCAGCTTAAACCCTGGGGGGATAACAGATACGCAGTATTTT
-	TRBV10-3	-	TRBJ2-7	CTISSIPGQLSYEQYF	TGTACCATCAGCAGTATTCCGGGACAACTCTCCTACGAGCAGTACTTC
TRBD1	TRBV7-9	once	TRBJ1-4	CASSRAAGGYEKLFF	TGTGCCAGCAGCCGCGCGGCAGGGGGCTATGAAAAACTGTTTTTT
TRBD1	TRBV28	many	TRBJ2-7	CASRWGQGSYEQYF	TGTGCCAGCAGATGGGGACAGGGCAGCTACGAGCAGTACTTC
-	TRBV7-3	-	TRBJ2-3	CASGRGDKLDTQYF	TGTGCCAGCGGGCGGGGAGATAAATTAGATACGCAGTATTTT
-	TRBV20-1	-	TRBJ1-2	CSAPLGQSNYGYTF	TGCAGTGCGCCCCTCGGACAGTCTAACTATGGCTACACCTTC
-	TRBV12-3/TRBV12-4	-	TRBJ2-7	CASTLGGYERYF	TGTGCCAGCACCCTAGGAGGGTACGAGCGGTACTTC